The next 16 T cell receptor beta chains were all read from a single sample in a study of T cell repertoires in cytomegalovirus infection (dated by TCRdb to about 2019). Sequencing was carried out with an Illumina HiSeq 1500. The public reads were run again by TCRdb, first through fastp at Q25 and then through MiXCR, and only productive beta chains were kept. CDR3 protein sequences are deduplicated, and each keeps its most common genes and DNA. The sample table contains over 25,000 distinct CDR3 sequences; only one count was recorded for about a fifth of them. The ten largest clonotypes hold approximately 78% of the sample. Their antigens are not known. Per the publication, the treatment or condition label means: in vitro stimulation with specific CMV peptide epitopes to enrich CMV-specific T cells. Here the sequenced sample was CD8+ T cells from cultured PBMCs, taken from culture after CMV antigen stimulation. The receptors stem from a human donor in good health (CMV status not recorded). Some clones in this sample may be carry-over from other donors' samples.

The rearrangement links TRBV20-1 to TRBJ2-5; D is unclear. Trimming removed 0 bases from V and 5 bases from J, with 16 bases in between. The germline gives CDR1 DFQATT, CDR2 SNEGSKA (reference sequence). The CDR3 has 15 amino acids. The CDR3 region is CSARDSNNVGETQYF. For the CDR3, the DNA is TGCAGTGCTAGAGATTCGAACAACGTGGGGGAGACCCAGTACTTC.

This clonotype was counted a few times. The chain joins TRBV9 to TRBJ2-1, with 10 bases lining up with TRBD2. CDR1 is SGDLS, CDR2 YYNGEE, per germline. The CDR3 spans 17 residues. V lost 4 bases and J lost 2; bases outside the gene matches: 9. CDR3 in amino acids: CASSLPTSGLAYNEQFF. The DNA for the CDR3 is TGTGCCAGCAGCCTGCCGACTAGCGGGCTTGCCTACAATGAGCAGTTCTTC.

CDR3: CASSAPHSGGQTYNEQFF. CDR3 sequence (DNA): TGTGCCAGCAGCGCACCCCACAGCGGGGGCCAGACCTACAATGAGCAGTTCTTC. The chain employs TRBV7-9 and TRBJ2-1, with TRBD2 identical over 8 bases. The J segment lost 2 bases and the V segment lost 5 bases, leaving 14 bases of the junction unmatched. The germline V gene encodes CDR1 SEHNR and CDR2 FQNEAQ (reference sequence). The CDR3 is 18 residues long. Looking up the rest from reference TRBV7-9 and TRBJ2-1 gives the full variable domain: DTGVSQNPRHKITKRGQNVTFRCDPISEHNRLYWYRQTLGQGPEFLTYFQNEAQLEKSRLLSDRFSAERPKGSFSTLEIQRTEQGDSAMYLCASSAPHSGGQTYNEQFFGPGTRLTVL.

This clonotype was seen ten or more times. The CDR3 DNA is TGTGCCAGCAGCTTAGAAGGATTGACAGATACGCAGTATTTT. Its protein product is CASSLEGLTDTQYF. J is TRBJ2-3 and V is TRBV7-2, with D unclear. Germline values: CDR1 SGHTA, CDR2 FQGNSA. Trimming took 1 base from V and 3 from J, leaving 8 bases between them. The CDR3 runs 14 residues.

This clonotype was recorded at least ten times. This chain uses TRBV5-5 with TRBJ2-6, with D perhaps being TRBD1 or TRBD2 (5 bases each). V was pared by 1 base and J by 0 bases, with 14 bases between. This CDR3 spans 18 amino acids. Germline lookup yields CDR1 SGHKS and CDR2 YYEKEE (reference sequence). This CDR3 reads CASSLMQGPFSGANVLTF. CDR3 sequence (DNA): TGTGCCAGCAGCTTGATGCAGGGACCCTTCTCTGGGGCCAACGTCCTGACTTTC.

This chain connects TRBV7-9 to TRBJ2-7, with TRBD2 matching over 9 bases. CDR3 length equals 17 residues. The V segment lost 5 bases and the J segment 0 bases; nucleotides outside the gene matches: 11. Germline loops: CDR1 SEHNR, CDR2 FQNEAQ (reference sequence). CDR3 coding DNA: TGTGCCAGCAGCCCTCGAGCTAGCGGGGCAATCTCCTACGAGCAGTACTTC. Encoded protein: CASSPRASGAISYEQYF.

This clonotype was found a few times. The chain joins TRBV7-2 to TRBJ2-1; 11 nucleotides agree with TRBD2. The V and J ends lost 9 bases and 4 bases, in that order; junction bases with no gene match: 8. CDR3 length: 15 amino acids. CDR1 and CDR2 (germline): SGHTA, FQGNSA. The CDR3 sequence is CASPGTSGNYNEQFF. For the CDR3, the DNA is TGTGCCAGTCCGGGGACTAGCGGTAATTACAATGAGCAGTTCTTC.

The chain recombines TRBV12-5 with TRBJ1-1; D unclear. This CDR3 has 16 amino acids. CDR1 is LGHNT, CDR2 FRNRAP, per germline. The V and J ends lost 6 bases and 6 bases respectively, with 23 bases between them. The CDR3 spells CASGNDILRTNAEAFF. The CDR3, as DNA: TGTGCTAGTGGCAACGACATTCTTCGAACGAATGCTGAAGCTTTCTTT.

This clonotype turned up a few times. The gene calls are TRBV5-4 and TRBJ2-2, with D uncertain. CDR1 is SGHNT, CDR2 YYREEE, per germline (reference sequence). V shed 1 base and J shed 0 bases, with 4 bases lying between them. The CDR3 loop spans 14 amino acids. For the CDR3, the DNA is TGTGCCAGCAGCTTGCGATCGAACACCGGGGAGCTGTTTTTT. Translated: CASSLRSNTGELFF.

This clonotype was seen only a few times. This chain uses TRBV7-8 with TRBJ2-7; no clear D. V was trimmed by 9 bases and J by 0 bases, leaving 12 bases between them. The length of the CDR3 is 13 residues. Germline assignment: CDR1 SGHVS and CDR2 FQNEAQ. The CDR3 DNA reads as TGTGCCAGTGAAAGTGCTAGCTCCTACGAGCAGTACTTC. Residues: CASESASSYEQYF.

This clonotype was seen a few times. V usage is TRBV7-2 and J usage is TRBJ2-1, with D tentatively TRBD2 (5 bases). The CDR3 contains 15 residues. Trimming took 5 bases from V and 6 from J, leaving 17 bases between them. CDR1 and CDR2 (germline): SGHTA, FQGNSA. The CDR3 DNA reads as TGTGCCAGCAGCCGGGCTAGCAACCCCCTCAATGAGCAGTTCTTC. It translates to CASSRASNPLNEQFF.

The rearrangement joins TRBV27 to TRBJ2-3; TRBD2 aligns across 8 bases. CDR3 length equals 15 residues. Germline CDR1 is MNHEY and CDR2 is SMNVEV (reference sequence). J gave up 3 bases and V 2 bases, and 4 bases lay outside the gene matches. The CDR3 is CASSLASGSTDTQYF. For the CDR3, the DNA is TGTGCCAGCAGTTTAGCGAGCGGGAGTACAGATACGCAGTATTTT.

For this clonotype: A much larger clone differs by one base, so this may be a read error. The chain couples TRBV12-3 or TRBV12-4 to TRBJ2-4; D is possibly TRBD2 (5 bases). This CDR3 contains 15 residues. Trimming left V 3 bases short and J 12 bases short, with 21 bases between. This chain's CDR3 is CASSLKRELRSSQYF. DNA for the CDR3: TGTGCCAGCAGTTTGAAGAGGGAACTAAGATCAAGTCAGTACTTC.

For this clonotype: The germline gene is not matched at one end of the junction; a read error may be the cause. The chain recombines TRBV4-1 with TRBJ1-5; D gene uncertain. The CDR3 length is 15 residues. Germline CDR1 and CDR2: MGHRA and YSYEKL. CDR3 loop: CASSLDKNSNQPQHF. DNA of the CDR3: TGTGCCAGCAGCCTAGACAAGAACAGCAATCAGCCCCAGCATTTT.

The chain links TRBV7-6 to TRBJ2-7; no clear D gene. CDR1 is SGHVS, CDR2 FNYEAQ, per germline. The CDR3 totals 11 residues. The V and J ends lost 4 bases and 7 bases respectively, with 8 bases between them. The CDR3 protein is CASSSLGEQYF. Written as DNA, the CDR3 is TGTGCCAGCAGCTCCTTAGGGGAGCAGTACTTC.

The CDR3 sequence: CSFRGGRDYNEQFF. CDR3 coding DNA: TGCAGCTTCCGGGGAGGGAGAGATTACAATGAGCAGTTCTTC. This chain joins TRBV29-1 and TRBJ2-1; 7 nucleotides align to TRBD2. The CDR3 consists of 14 residues. The V gene end was trimmed by 8 bases and the J gene end by 4 bases; junction bases not matched to a gene: 11. Germline V gives CDR1 SQVTM, CDR2 ANQGSEA.